Sequencing of this T cell receptor (beta chain) was carried out in a study of cytomegalovirus exposure and HLA in healthy donors. Points from the study as a whole: Most TCR sequences were uncommon, yet certain public TCRs appeared in many donors.

As regards this clone: Its antigen remains unknown.

The germline CDR1 and CDR2 sequences are SGHNT and YYREEE (reference sequence). This CDR3 has 16 amino acids. V shed 3 bases, J shed 2 bases, and the junction held 8 bases outside the gene matches. PCR primers comprised 60 Vbeta and 13 Jbeta primers. Clones were read by immunoSEQ multiplex PCR, and TCRdb kept only the in-frame ones, dropping some. This sample has roughly 99,000 clones, with approximately 74% found just once. This TCR came from a male donor in good health and CMV-seronegative. Specimen: PBMCs. The chain links TRBV5-4 to TRBJ2-1; 7 nucleotides line up with TRBD2. This CDR3 reads CASSSPWGGPYNEQFF. CDR3 sequence (DNA): TGTGCCAGCAGCTCCCCGTGGGGAGGGCCCTACAATGAGCAGTTCTTC.